One and the same sample provided the 9 T cell receptor beta chains below, sequenced in a study of vaccination effects on CD4 cells after COVID-19. Antigens for these TCRs are unknown. Using viral peptide pools, the ViraFEST assay grew out antigen-specific CD4+ T cells prior to sequencing. Researchers isolated CD4+ T cells once less than 13 days of culture had elapsed. Each person got two doses of an mRNA SARS-CoV-2 vaccine, BNT162b2 or mRNA-1273. Profiled with immunoSEQ multiplex PCR; TCRdb holds only in-frame clones, not every one. The sample lists fewer than 90,000 clones, over 70% occurring once. Sequencing used CD4+ T cells from PBMCs cultured with HCoV-OC43 spike peptides, obtained after COVID-19 vaccination. Indicated subset: HCoV-OC43 spike overlapping peptide pool stimulation. These receptors all come from a human donor who received a COVID-19 vaccine.

In this sample, this clone turned up a few times. The J gene is TRBJ1-1, the V gene TRBV6-5; 7 positions agree with TRBD1. V lost 7 bases to trimming and J lost 1 base; unmatched junction nucleotides: 6. The CDR3 spans 14 residues. The germline V gene encodes CDR1 MNHEY and CDR2 SVGAGI. Here the CDR3 DNA reads TGTGCCAGCACAGGGGGAGGGGCGAACACTGAAGCTTTCTTT. This codes for CASTGGGANTEAFF.

The chain is built from TRBV19 and TRBJ1-4, with 9 bases fitting TRBD1. Germline CDR1 LNHDA, CDR2 SQIVND (reference sequence). Trimming removed 6 bases from V and 3 bases from J; junction bases left unmatched: 5. The CDR3 has 15 residues. CDR3 coding DNA: TGTGCCAGTAGGGATCGACAGGGGGCTAATGAAAAACTGTTTTTT. It codes for CASRDRQGANEKLFF.

This clone was seen once. Other DNA sequences in this specimen translate into the identical CDR3. The chain carries TRBV28 and TRBJ2-7; 11 nucleotides line up with TRBD2. The germline V gene has CDR1 MDHEN and CDR2 SYDVKM. The ends lost 6 bases at V and 6 bases at J; junction bases unmatched: 7. The CDR3 has 14 residues. CDR3 in DNA: TGTGCCAGCAGCCTAGCGGGGGGCCCCAGCGAGCAGTACGTC. Amino acids: CASSLAGGPSEQYV.

The chain combines TRBV5-1 with TRBJ2-3; D gene uncertain. The CDR3 consists of 15 residues. V lost 0 bases, J lost 2 bases, and 10 bases lay in between. Germline CDR1 and CDR2: SGHRS and YFSETQ. CDR3 bases: TGCGCCAGCAGCTTGGCAGTGATTAACACAGATACGCAGTATTTT. It codes for CASSLAVINTDTQYF.

A single count supports this clone. The chain combines TRBV10-2 with TRBJ1-2, with D tentatively TRBD1 (5 bases). CDR1 is WSHSY and CDR2 is SAAADI in the germline V gene. The CDR3 is 14 residues long. The ends were cut back, 4 bases at V and 3 bases at J, with 12 bases in the middle. CDR3 protein: CASSGLTDHYGYTF. The CDR3 region has the DNA TGCGCCAGCAGTGGTCTGACAGATCACTATGGCTACACCTTC.

The chain carries TRBV18 and TRBJ1-2; TRBD1 is a possible D gene (6 bases). V was shortened by 6 bases and J by 0 bases, with 20 bases between the two germline ends. Germline CDR1 reads KGHSH; CDR2 reads LQKENI. The CDR3 is 17 amino acids. This chain's CDR3 is CASSLRDISTANYGYTF. The CDR3 nucleotides read TGTGCCAGCTCGCTCCGGGACATATCAACAGCTAACTATGGCTACACCTTC.

The chain links TRBV15 to TRBJ2-4, with TRBD1 matching over 10 bases. After removal of 3 bases from V and 0 bases from J, the junction contained 2 bases not matched to a gene. Germline V CDR1 and CDR2: LNHNV, YYDKDF (reference sequence). The CDR3 consists of 16 residues. CDR3 amino acids: CATSRTGGRAKNIQYF. In DNA, the CDR3 is TGTGCCACCAGCAGGACAGGGGGCAGAGCCAAAAACATTCAGTACTTC. Supplemented by reference TRBV15 and TRBJ2-4, the full variable domain reads DAMVIQNPRYQVTQFGKPVTLSCSQTLNHNVMYWYQQKSSQAPKLLFHYYDKDFNNEADTPDNFQSRRPNTSFCFLDIRSPGLGDTAMYLCATSRTGGRAKNIQYFGAGTRLSVL.

J is TRBJ2-2 and V is TRBV5-1; D gene uncertain. The length of the CDR3 is 16 residues. In germline, CDR1 is SGHRS, CDR2 YFSETQ. V lost 0 bases and J 0 bases, leaving 9 bases between the germline ends. The CDR3 nucleotides read TGCGCCAGCAGCTTGGTTGTGGGGACGAACACCGGGGAGCTGTTTTTT. This translates into CASSLVVGTNTGELFF.

This sequence joins TRBV28 and TRBJ2-1, with a weak D call TRBD1 (6 bases). The germline V gene encodes CDR1 MDHEN and CDR2 SYDVKM. This CDR3 has 13 residues. The germline V and J ends were trimmed by 7 bases and 2 bases, with 9 bases remaining between them. The CDR3 reads CASTRDTYNEQFF. The CDR3 DNA is TGTGCCAGCACCCGGGACACCTACAATGAGCAGTTCTTC. Supplemented by reference TRBV28 and TRBJ2-1, the full variable domain reads DVKVTQSSRYLVKRTGEKVFLECVQDMDHENMFWYRQDPGLGLRLIYFSYDVKMKEKGDIPEGYSVSREKKERFSLILESASTNQTSMYLCASTRDTYNEQFFGPGTRLTVL.